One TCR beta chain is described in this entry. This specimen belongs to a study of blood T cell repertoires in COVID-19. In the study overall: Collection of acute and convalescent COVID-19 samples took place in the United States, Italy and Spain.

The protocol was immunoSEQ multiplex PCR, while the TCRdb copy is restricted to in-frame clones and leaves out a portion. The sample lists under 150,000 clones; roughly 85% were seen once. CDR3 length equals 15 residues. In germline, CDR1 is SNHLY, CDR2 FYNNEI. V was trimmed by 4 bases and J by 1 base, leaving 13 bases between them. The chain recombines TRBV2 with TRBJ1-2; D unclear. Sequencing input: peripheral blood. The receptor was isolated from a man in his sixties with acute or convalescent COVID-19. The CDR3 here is CASSVRQVVNYGYTF. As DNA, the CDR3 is TGTGCCAGCAGTGTACGGCAGGTTGTTAACTATGGCTACACCTTC.